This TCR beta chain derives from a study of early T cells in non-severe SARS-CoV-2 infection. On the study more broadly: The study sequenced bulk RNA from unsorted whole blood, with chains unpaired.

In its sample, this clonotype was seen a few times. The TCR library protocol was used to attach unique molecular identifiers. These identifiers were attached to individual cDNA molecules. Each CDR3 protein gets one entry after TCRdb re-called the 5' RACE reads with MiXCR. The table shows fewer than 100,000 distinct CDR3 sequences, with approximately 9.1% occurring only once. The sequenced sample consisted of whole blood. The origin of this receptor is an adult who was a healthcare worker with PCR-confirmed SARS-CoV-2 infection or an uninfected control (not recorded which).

CDR3 DNA: TGCAGTGCTCTAACGGGAGCGAACACCGGGGAGCTGTTTTTT. Protein sequence: CSALTGANTGELFF. This sequence joins TRBV20-1 and TRBJ2-2, with D perhaps matching TRBD2 (6 bases). V was trimmed by 5 bases and J by 0 bases, leaving 10 bases between them. Germline CDR1 is DFQATT and CDR2 is SNEGSKA (reference sequence). CDR3 length equals 14 residues.